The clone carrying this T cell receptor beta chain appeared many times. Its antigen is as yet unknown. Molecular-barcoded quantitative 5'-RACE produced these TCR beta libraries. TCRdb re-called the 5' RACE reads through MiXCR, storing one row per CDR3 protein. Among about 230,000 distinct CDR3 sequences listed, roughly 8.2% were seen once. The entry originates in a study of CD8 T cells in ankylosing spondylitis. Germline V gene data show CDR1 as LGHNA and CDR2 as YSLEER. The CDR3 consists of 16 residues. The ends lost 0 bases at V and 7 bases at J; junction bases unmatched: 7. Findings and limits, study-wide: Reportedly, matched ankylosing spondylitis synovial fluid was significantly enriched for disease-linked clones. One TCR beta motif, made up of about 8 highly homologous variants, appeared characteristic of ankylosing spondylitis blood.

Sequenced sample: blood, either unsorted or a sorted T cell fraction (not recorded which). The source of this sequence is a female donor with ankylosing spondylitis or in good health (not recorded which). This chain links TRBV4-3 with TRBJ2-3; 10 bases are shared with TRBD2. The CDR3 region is CASSQEKAGGRHTQYF. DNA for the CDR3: TGCGCCAGCAGCCAAGAAAAAGCGGGAGGGAGACATACGCAGTATTTT.